This is a list of T cell receptor beta chains from one sample in a study of vaccination effects on CD4 cells after COVID-19. Sequencing used immunoSEQ multiplex PCR; TCRdb keeps in-frame clones, though not all of them. Among about 73,000 clones listed, 60% to 75% were seen once. These receptors have no identified antigens. The material was CD4+ T cells from PBMCs cultured with HCoV-NL63 spike peptides, obtained before COVID-19 vaccination. The receptor set was obtained from a human donor who received a COVID-19 vaccine. Each CDR3 is given with its conserved first and last residue. A D gene is named only where the DNA matches it firmly. Rows may omit the clone size; those that give it use once, few, many or a size class.

v_call	j_call	clone_size	d_call	cdr3_aa	cdr3_nt
TRBV2	TRBJ2-3	NA	NA	CASSVDGGGTDTQYF	TGTGCCAGCAGTGTAGACGGGGGAGGCACAGATACGCAGTATTTT
TRBV7-8	TRBJ2-4	once	NA	CASSRVRWEQRAKNIQYF	TGTGCCAGCAGCAGAGTAAGGTGGGAACAACGGGCCAAAAACATTCAGTACTTC
TRBV19	TRBJ2-1	few	TRBD1	CASLGQRGTSEQFF	TGTGCCAGCCTGGGACAGCGTGGAACCAGTGAGCAGTTCTTC
TRBV11-2	TRBJ1-6	NA	NA	CASSLVGGVGSPLHF	TGTGCCAGCAGCTTAGTGGGCGGGGTGGGTTCACCCCTCCACTTT
TRBV29-1	TRBJ2-5	NA	NA	CSVRRGGRGETQYF	TGCAGCGTCCGGAGGGGGGGGCGCGGAGAGACCCAGTACTTC
TRBV5-1	TRBJ2-5	NA	NA	CASSRGLQETQYF	TGCGCCAGCAGCAGGGGACTCCAAGAGACCCAGTACTTC
TRBV6-4	TRBJ2-1	NA	TRBD2	CASSDLSGGKDEQFF	TGTGCCAGCAGTGACCTTAGCGGGGGGAAGGATGAGCAGTTCTTC
TRBV18	TRBJ2-6	NA	NA	CASSPMTTLTSGANVLTF	TGTGCCAGCTCACCTATGACAACTCTTACCTCTGGGGCCAACGTCCTGACTTTC
TRBV7-9	TRBJ1-4	NA	TRBD1	CASSARQGTSEKLFF	TGTGCCAGCAGCGCGCGACAGGGGACCTCTGAAAAACTGTTTTTT
TRBV2	TRBJ1-5	NA	NA	CASSEVDRASQHF	TGTGCCAGCAGTGAAGTGGACCGCGCGAGCCAGCATTTT
TRBV6-5	TRBJ2-3	NA	TRBD2	CASSRSGGGDTQYF	TGTGCCAGCAGTCGTAGCGGGGGGGGAGATACGCAGTATTTT
TRBV25-1	TRBJ2-3	NA	NA	CASRPALGVSTDTQYF	TGTGCCAGCAGGCCCGCGTTAGGGGTGAGCACAGATACGCAGTATTTT
TRBV9	TRBJ2-2	NA	NA	CASSVAWGATGELFF	TGTGCCAGCAGCGTAGCTTGGGGGGCGACCGGGGAGCTGTTTTTT
TRBV21-1	TRBJ2-1	NA	NA	CASSKKRAPGYNEQFF	TGTGCCAGCAGCAAAAAAAGGGCGCCGGGTTACAATGAGCAGTTCTTC
TRBV5-1	TRBJ1-2	NA	NA	CASREPGTGYTF	TGCGCCAGCCGGGAACCGGGGACGGGCTACACCTTC
TRBV5-1	TRBJ1-4	NA	NA	CASSLGDAPSEKLFF	TGCGCCAGCAGCTTGGGAGACGCTCCATCTGAAAAACTGTTTTTT
TRBV7-3	TRBJ1-3	NA	TRBD1	CASSPTGTASGNTIYF	TGTGCCAGCAGCCCGACAGGGACGGCGTCTGGAAACACCATATATTTT
TRBV18	TRBJ2-1	NA	NA	CASSPPGAGVANEQFF	TGTGCCAGCTCACCACCGGGGGCGGGGGTAGCGAATGAGCAGTTCTTC
TRBV5-1	TRBJ2-1	NA	TRBD2	CASSLDSSGGTYNEQFF	TGCGCCAGCAGCTTGGATTCTAGCGGGGGAACCTACAATGAGCAGTTCTTC
TRBV19	TRBJ2-3	NA	NA	CASSIGRTHTQYF	TGTGCCAGTAGTATTGGTCGGACACATACGCAGTATTTT
TRBV2	TRBJ2-1	NA	TRBD2	CASRRPSGGASEQFF	TGTGCCAGCAGGAGACCTAGCGGGGGGGCCAGTGAGCAGTTCTTC
TRBV28	TRBJ2-1	NA	TRBD2	CASTGGGYNEQFF	TGTGCCAGCACGGGGGGAGGCTACAATGAGCAGTTCTTC
TRBV3-1/TRBV3-2	TRBJ1-4	NA	NA	CASSLGRGEKLFF	TGTGCCAGCAGCTTGGGGCGCGGGGAAAAACTGTTTTTT
TRBV24-1	TRBJ1-6	NA	NA	CATSVPGRTNSPLHF	TGTGCCACCAGTGTTCCGGGACGGACTAATTCACCCCTCCACTTT
TRBV7-9	TRBJ2-5	NA	NA	CASSLWGETQYF	TGTGCCAGCAGCTTATGGGGAGAGACCCAGTACTTC
TRBV9	TRBJ2-6	NA	NA	CASSKSWGSGANVLTF	TGTGCCAGCAGCAAAAGCTGGGGATCTGGGGCCAACGTCCTGACTTTC
TRBV30	TRBJ1-2	once	NA	CAWSVPPANYGYTF	TGTGCCTGGAGTGTCCCCCCTGCTAACTATGGCTACACCTTC
TRBV5-8	TRBJ2-3	NA	NA	CASSKGTGMRADTQYF	TGTGCCAGCAGCAAGGGGACGGGAATGAGGGCAGATACGCAGTATTTT
TRBV11-1	TRBJ2-3	NA	NA	CASSLRPSTDTQYF	TGTGCCAGCAGCTTAAGGCCTAGCACAGATACGCAGTATTTT
TRBV4-1	TRBJ2-1	few	NA	CASSYAGRKNNEQFF	TGCGCCAGCAGTTATGCGGGACGGAAGAACAATGAGCAGTTCTTC
TRBV5-1	TRBJ1-1	NA	NA	CASSLMGVPNTEAFF	TGCGCCAGCAGCTTGATGGGGGTCCCGAACACTGAAGCTTTCTTT
TRBV10-1	TRBJ2-1	NA	NA	CASSEQAGPYNEQFF	TGCGCCAGCAGTGAACAGGCGGGGCCCTACAATGAGCAGTTCTTC